One and the same sample provided the 9 T cell receptor beta chains below, sequenced in a study of liver allograft versus peripheral blood T cells. In the study overall: Peripheral blood of the recipients supplied T cell receptor repertoires that were compared with those in transplanted livers.

TCRdb analysed the reads with MiXCR anew, one entry per CDR3 protein. The profile covers about 3,500 distinct CDR3 sequences, with roughly 15% appearing a single time and approximately 3.2% taken by the ten largest. The origin of the receptors is a human patient who had a liver transplant. The T cells may partly be graft donor cells.

This clonotype is judged medium-sized (0.01 to 0.1%). This chain joins TRBV19 and TRBJ2-1; 7 bases agree with TRBD2. The CDR3 contains 14 residues. The V and J ends lost 3 bases and 8 bases, in that order; junction bases with no gene match: 7. Germline V gene data show CDR1 as LNHDA and CDR2 as SQIVND (reference sequence). DNA of the CDR3: TGTGCCAGTAGTATGGTGGGAGGGCCTTATGAGCAGTTCTTC. Protein sequence: CASSMVGGPYEQFF.

This clonotype ranks as medium-sized (0.01 to 0.1%). The chain employs TRBV10-3 and TRBJ2-7; 11 bases map to TRBD1. V shed 2 bases, J shed 7 bases, and the junction held 7 bases outside the gene matches. CDR3 length equals 15 residues. CDR1 and CDR2 from the germline V gene are ENHRY and SYGVKD. The CDR3 DNA sequence: TGTGCCATCAGTGAGACCGGACAGGGGGCGGGGGAGCAGTACTTC. Translating gives CAISETGQGAGEQYF.

This clonotype is deemed medium-sized. The chain joins TRBV28 to TRBJ1-1; TRBD1 matches 7 bases. This CDR3 comprises 18 residues. Looked up from germline, CDR1 is MDHEN and CDR2 is SYDVKM. V shed 6 bases, J shed 6 bases, and the junction held 22 bases outside the gene matches. The CDR3 DNA sequence: TGTGCCAGCAGGTTTCTGCCGGGACATAGGACAGGATTGGCTGAAGCTTTCTTT. It yields the protein CASRFLPGHRTGLAEAFF.

This clonotype is termed medium-sized. The chain joins TRBV6-1 to TRBJ1-4; TRBD1 agrees at 7 bases. Per germline, CDR1 MNHNS and CDR2 SASEGT. This CDR3 is built from 15 residues. Trimming removed 2 bases from V and 5 bases from J; junction bases left unmatched: 5. The CDR3 protein is CASSELAGGNEKLFF. The CDR3 coding sequence is TGTGCCAGCAGTGAATTGGCAGGGGGAAATGAAAAACTGTTTTTT.

Within the sample, this clonotype is medium-sized (0.01 to 0.1%). In nucleotides, the CDR3 is TGTGCCAGCGAACGTCTCCACGAGCAGTACTTC. This sequence encodes CASERLHEQYF. The gene calls are TRBV28 and TRBJ2-7; no firm D call. The V gene lost 8 bases and the J gene lost 5 bases, with 10 bases spanning the gap. This CDR3 is 11 amino acids long. CDR1 and CDR2 (germline): MDHEN, SYDVKM.

The rearrangement links TRBV28 to TRBJ1-6; TRBD1 aligns across 9 bases. Losses at the gene ends were 8 bases for V and 7 bases for J; bases not matched to a gene: 6. Germline V CDR1 and CDR2: MDHEN, SYDVKM. The CDR3 sequence is 14 residues long. CDR3 loop: CASLRDRDNSPLHF. The CDR3 DNA is TGTGCCAGCCTCCGGGACAGGGACAATTCACCCCTCCACTTT.

This clonotype appeared a few times. The V and J genes are TRBV28 and TRBJ2-7; weak D call: TRBD2 (5 bases). Trimming removed 5 bases from V and 3 bases from J, with 11 bases in between. This CDR3 is built from 13 residues. CDR1 and CDR2 (germline): MDHEN, SYDVKM. Here the CDR3 DNA reads TGTGCCAGCAGTACACCCGGACTCTACGAGCAGTACTTC. As protein: CASSTPGLYEQYF. The full variable domain, its missing parts supplied by reference TRBV28 and TRBJ2-7, is DVKVTQSSRYLVKRTGEKVFLECVQDMDHENMFWYRQDPGLGLRLIYFSYDVKMKEKGDIPEGYSVSREKKERFSLILESASTNQTSMYLCASSTPGLYEQYFGPGTRLTVT.

Of note for this clonotype: A junction boundary mismatches the germline segment, possibly from a read error. The chain links TRBV30 to TRBJ1-1; D gene unclear. The CDR3 sequence is 16 residues long. Per the germline V gene, CDR1 is GTSNPN and CDR2 is SVGIG (reference sequence). The CDR3 is CAWSVLRRTVNTEAFF. CDR3 DNA: TGTGCCTGGAGTGTACTAAGAAGGACCGTGAACACGGAAGCTTTCTTT.

In its sample, this clonotype ranks as medium-sized. The chain links TRBV19 to TRBJ1-1; D not certain. The V and J ends lost 7 bases and 0 bases respectively, with 12 bases between them. From germline, CDR1 is LNHDA and CDR2 SQIVND (reference sequence). The CDR3 length is 14 residues. The CDR3 DNA reads TGTGCCAGTACCAGAGAAAGAATGAACACTGAAGCTTTCTTT. It codes for CASTRERMNTEAFF.